The T cell receptor (beta chain) described here comes from a study of response to subunit inactivated influenza vaccine. Each CDR3 protein is one row after TCRdb ran MiXCR on the RT-PCR reads. The sample includes just under 550,000 distinct CDR3 sequences, approximately 24% of them seen just once. The CDR3 totals 14 residues. Germline values: CDR1 SGHRS, CDR2 YFSETQ. Trimming removed 4 bases from V and 4 bases from J, with 14 bases in between. In addition, the sample was reused for a study of T cells expressing NK-cell markers. According to that study: 5'RACE template switching built TCR beta cDNA with unique molecular identifiers. Sorted CD3+CD56-NKG2C+, CD3+CD56+NKG2C+ and CD3+CD56+NKG2C- T cells supplied the TCR beta repertoires. Seven of the eight sequenced donors were HCMV-seropositive; one was seronegative.

This TCR was sampled from a man aged 45 to 65 who received an inactivated influenza vaccine. This chain links TRBV5-1 with TRBJ1-1; unclear D gene. Material: CD4+ T cells sorted from PBMCs, obtained roughly 13 days after vaccination. Here the CDR3 DNA reads TGCGCCAGCAGCCCCTCGGCGCTGGGCACTGAAGCTTTCTTT. Translating it yields CASSPSALGTEAFF.